A selection of T cell receptor beta chains follows, all from one sample in a study of PD-L1 blockade in urothelial cancer. This table comes from immunoSEQ multiplex PCR, and its TCRdb copy is limited to in-frame clones, with some not included. The table includes over 75,000 clones, 70% to 90% detected once. Sequenced material: PBMCs, taken around atezolizumab (anti-PD-L1) treatment. Receptor source: an elderly woman with urothelial cancer. Each CDR3 is given with its conserved first and last residue. The D gene is left open where the match is weak. Clone size is given for some rows only: seen once, a few or many times, or a class if the clone is expanded.

v_gene: TRBV28
j_gene: TRBJ2-5
d_gene: .
abundance: .
CDR3aa: CASTRGLGGSETQYF
CDR3nt: TGTGCCAGCACCCGAGGACTGGGTGGGTCGGAGACCCAGTACTTC

v_gene: TRBV18
j_gene: TRBJ2-7
d_gene: .
abundance: .
CDR3aa: CASSPDTISPYEQYF
CDR3nt: TGTGCCAGCTCCCCAGACACAATAAGCCCCTACGAGCAGTACTTC

v_gene: TRBV5-1
j_gene: TRBJ2-3
d_gene: TRBD2
abundance: .
CDR3aa: CASSWGLAGATDTQYF
CDR3nt: TGCGCCAGCAGCTGGGGACTAGCGGGGGCCACAGATACGCAGTATTTT

v_gene: TRBV28
j_gene: TRBJ2-2
d_gene: .
abundance: .
CDR3aa: CASSLPFGDTGELFF
CDR3nt: TGTGCCAGCAGTTTACCGTTCGGAGACACCGGGGAGCTGTTTTTT

v_gene: TRBV9
j_gene: TRBJ1-3
d_gene: .
abundance: .
CDR3aa: CASSVGGGSSGNTIYF
CDR3nt: TGTGCCAGCAGCGTAGGGGGAGGTTCCTCTGGAAACACCATATATTTT

v_gene: TRBV4-1
j_gene: TRBJ2-1
d_gene: TRBD2
abundance: .
CDR3aa: CASSQLAGPAYNEQFF
CDR3nt: TGCGCCAGCAGCCAACTAGCGGGACCTGCCTACAATGAGCAGTTCTTC

v_gene: TRBV5-4
j_gene: TRBJ2-7
d_gene: TRBD2
abundance: .
CDR3aa: CASSGGLAVDTYEQYF
CDR3nt: TGTGCCAGCAGCGGAGGACTAGCGGTTGACACCTACGAGCAGTACTTC

v_gene: TRBV18
j_gene: TRBJ2-7
d_gene: .
abundance: .
CDR3aa: CASSPSRGAEQYF
CDR3nt: TGTGCCAGCTCACCATCCAGGGGAGCCGAGCAGTACTTC

v_gene: TRBV28
j_gene: TRBJ1-5
d_gene: .
abundance: .
CDR3aa: CASSLFERGISQPQHF
CDR3nt: TGTGCCAGCAGTTTATTTGAACGGGGGATCAGTCAGCCCCAGCATTTT

v_gene: TRBV28
j_gene: TRBJ1-4
d_gene: TRBD1
abundance: .
CDR3aa: CASTLDRANEKLFF
CDR3nt: TGTGCCAGCACCCTGGACAGGGCTAATGAAAAACTGTTTTTT

v_gene: TRBV6-1
j_gene: TRBJ2-1
d_gene: .
abundance: .
CDR3aa: CASRLTPPRGDEQFF
CDR3nt: TGTGCCAGCAGACTCACCCCTCCCCGCGGCGATGAGCAGTTCTTC

v_gene: TRBV30
j_gene: TRBJ2-2
d_gene: .
abundance: .
CDR3aa: CAWVALTGELFF
CDR3nt: TGTGCCTGGGTAGCGTTGACCGGGGAGCTGTTTTTT

v_gene: TRBV5-1
j_gene: TRBJ1-1
d_gene: .
abundance: .
CDR3aa: CASSSTGVPNTEAFF
CDR3nt: TGCGCCAGCAGCTCGACCGGGGTACCGAACACTGAAGCTTTCTTT

v_gene: TRBV10-2
j_gene: TRBJ2-7
d_gene: TRBD2
abundance: .
CDR3aa: CASSWTGTGTSGSPYEQYF
CDR3nt: TGCGCCAGCAGTTGGACAGGGACTGGGACTAGCGGGAGCCCCTACGAGCAGTACTTC

v_gene: TRBV5-1
j_gene: TRBJ2-1
d_gene: TRBD2
abundance: .
CDR3aa: CASSLSTSGTAEQFF
CDR3nt: TGCGCCAGCAGCCTCTCGACTAGCGGGACGGCTGAGCAGTTCTTC

v_gene: TRBV6-1
j_gene: TRBJ1-2
d_gene: TRBD1
abundance: .
CDR3aa: CASSEARSNRGYGYTF
CDR3nt: TGTGCCAGCAGTGAAGCTAGGTCCAACAGGGGATATGGCTACACCTTC

v_gene: TRBV5-1
j_gene: TRBJ2-2
d_gene: .
abundance: .
CDR3aa: CASSLDPYTGELFF
CDR3nt: TGCGCCAGCAGCTTGGATCCCTACACCGGGGAGCTGTTTTTT

v_gene: TRBV5-8
j_gene: TRBJ2-7
d_gene: TRBD1
abundance: .
CDR3aa: CASSPRQGGYEQYF
CDR3nt: TGTGCCAGCAGCCCCCGACAGGGGGGCTACGAGCAGTACTTC

v_gene: TRBV9
j_gene: TRBJ2-1
d_gene: .
abundance: .
CDR3aa: CASSPHPSSSYNEQFF
CDR3nt: TGTGCCAGCAGCCCGCATCCTAGTAGCTCCTACAATGAGCAGTTCTTC

v_gene: TRBV15
j_gene: TRBJ1-2
d_gene: TRBD1
abundance: .
CDR3aa: CATSRTSGTGGVGYTF
CDR3nt: TGTGCCACCAGCAGAACTTCCGGGACAGGGGGCGTGGGCTACACCTTC

v_gene: TRBV19
j_gene: TRBJ1-1
d_gene: .
abundance: few
CDR3aa: CASSWGLTAFF
CDR3nt: TGTGCCAGTAGTTGGGGACTTACGGCTTTCTTT

v_gene: TRBV2
j_gene: TRBJ1-1
d_gene: TRBD1
abundance: .
CDR3aa: CASREQGASTEAFF
CDR3nt: TGTGCCAGCAGGGAACAGGGGGCTAGCACTGAAGCTTTCTTT

v_gene: TRBV10-3
j_gene: TRBJ2-1
d_gene: .
abundance: .
CDR3aa: CAISSGPSGDNEQFF
CDR3nt: TGTGCCATCAGTTCCGGGCCCTCGGGGGACAATGAGCAGTTCTTC

v_gene: TRBV6-1
j_gene: TRBJ2-7
d_gene: TRBD2
abundance: .
CDR3aa: CASSAGLAGVFSYEQYF
CDR3nt: TGTGCCAGCAGTGCGGGACTAGCGGGGGTGTTCTCCTACGAGCAGTACTTC

v_gene: TRBV7-9
j_gene: TRBJ1-3
d_gene: TRBD1
abundance: .
CDR3aa: CASSPSGTGSGNTIYF
CDR3nt: TGTGCCAGCAGCCCGTCCGGGACAGGGTCCGGAAACACCATATATTTT

v_gene: TRBV7-3
j_gene: TRBJ2-3
d_gene: .
abundance: .
CDR3aa: CASSLQTSRSDTQYF
CDR3nt: TGTGCCAGCAGCTTACAGACTAGTCGTTCAGATACGCAGTATTTT

v_gene: TRBV30
j_gene: TRBJ2-2
d_gene: TRBD1
abundance: .
CDR3aa: CAWSPGQGNTGELFF
CDR3nt: TGTGCCTGGAGTCCGGGACAGGGGAACACCGGGGAGCTGTTTTTT

v_gene: TRBV28
j_gene: TRBJ1-1
d_gene: .
abundance: few
CDR3aa: CASTMNTEAFF
CDR3nt: TGTGCCAGCACTATGAACACTGAAGCTTTCTTT

v_gene: TRBV7-7
j_gene: TRBJ2-2
d_gene: .
abundance: .
CDR3aa: CASSLGGGINTGELFF
CDR3nt: TGTGCCAGCAGCTTAGGTGGAGGGATTAACACCGGGGAGCTGTTTTTT

v_gene: TRBV28
j_gene: TRBJ2-7
d_gene: .
abundance: once
CDR3aa: CASSNSGPYEQYF
CDR3nt: TGTGCCAGCAGTAATAGCGGCCCCTACGAGCAGTACTTC

v_gene: TRBV4-1
j_gene: TRBJ1-2
d_gene: .
abundance: .
CDR3aa: CASSQEDRRSYGYTF
CDR3nt: TGCGCCAGCAGCCAAGAAGACAGGCGTTCCTATGGCTACACCTTC

v_gene: TRBV5-4
j_gene: TRBJ1-1
d_gene: .
abundance: .
CDR3aa: CASSAPGQNTEAFF
CDR3nt: TGTGCCAGCAGCGCCCCGGGACAGAACACTGAAGCTTTCTTT

v_gene: TRBV6-5
j_gene: TRBJ1-1
d_gene: .
abundance: .
CDR3aa: CASHEGGTEAFF
CDR3nt: TGTGCCAGCCACGAGGGGGGGACTGAAGCTTTCTTT

v_gene: TRBV10-3
j_gene: TRBJ2-7
d_gene: .
abundance: .
CDR3aa: CAIISDPGVGSEQYF
CDR3nt: TGTGCCATCATCTCGGACCCGGGTGTGGGGAGCGAGCAGTACTTC

v_gene: TRBV19
j_gene: TRBJ1-2
d_gene: .
abundance: .
CDR3aa: CASSIEGRSYGYTF
CDR3nt: TGTGCCAGTAGTATCGAGGGCAGAAGCTATGGCTACACCTTC

v_gene: TRBV6-5
j_gene: TRBJ2-1
d_gene: TRBD2
abundance: .
CDR3aa: CASSFTTSGLWNEQFF
CDR3nt: TGTGCCAGCAGTTTCACGACTAGCGGGTTATGGAATGAGCAGTTCTTC

v_gene: TRBV6-1
j_gene: TRBJ1-5
d_gene: .
abundance: .
CDR3aa: CASREQGPQPQHF
CDR3nt: TGTGCCAGCAGGGAACAGGGCCCTCAGCCCCAGCATTTT

v_gene: TRBV6-1
j_gene: TRBJ2-7
d_gene: TRBD2
abundance: .
CDR3aa: CASSVLGGGRKTYEQYF
CDR3nt: TGTGCCAGCAGTGTCCTGGGGGGGGGACGGAAAACCTACGAGCAGTACTTC

v_gene: TRBV9
j_gene: TRBJ2-1
d_gene: .
abundance: .
CDR3aa: CASSPPSGRGNEQFF
CDR3nt: TGTGCCAGCAGCCCCCCCTCCGGCCGAGGGAATGAGCAGTTCTTC

v_gene: TRBV2
j_gene: TRBJ1-5
d_gene: .
abundance: few
CDR3aa: CASSEQTVNQPQHF
CDR3nt: TGTGCCAGCAGTGAACAGACAGTGAATCAGCCCCAGCATTTT

v_gene: TRBV7-8
j_gene: TRBJ1-1
d_gene: TRBD1
abundance: .
CDR3aa: CASSSQTGGSTEAFF
CDR3nt: TGTGCCAGCAGCTCTCAGACAGGGGGATCCACTGAAGCTTTCTTT

v_gene: TRBV13
j_gene: TRBJ2-1
d_gene: TRBD2
abundance: .
CDR3aa: CASSSGLAVAEQFF
CDR3nt: TGTGCCAGCAGCTCCGGACTAGCGGTAGCTGAGCAGTTCTTC

v_gene: TRBV28
j_gene: TRBJ1-5
d_gene: TRBD1
abundance: .
CDR3aa: CASTLTGAVESEHF
CDR3nt: TGTGCCAGCACCCTGACAGGGGCCGTGGAGTCCGAGCATTTT

v_gene: TRBV7-2
j_gene: TRBJ2-7
d_gene: TRBD2
abundance: .
CDR3aa: CASSIGTSGGSEQYF
CDR3nt: TGTGCCAGCAGCATAGGGACTAGCGGCGGGAGCGAGCAGTACTTC

v_gene: TRBV7-3
j_gene: TRBJ2-5
d_gene: TRBD2
abundance: .
CDR3aa: CASSSGGGLGRETQYF
CDR3nt: TGTGCCAGCAGCTCCGGAGGGGGACTAGGAAGAGAGACCCAGTACTTC

v_gene: TRBV19
j_gene: TRBJ1-2
d_gene: .
abundance: .
CDR3aa: CASSIEWGLGYTF
CDR3nt: TGTGCCAGTAGTATAGAGTGGGGGCTCGGCTACACCTTC

v_gene: TRBV30
j_gene: TRBJ2-3
d_gene: .
abundance: .
CDR3aa: CAWSVGVAVRTDTQYF
CDR3nt: TGTGCCTGGAGTGTTGGAGTTGCAGTCCGCACAGATACGCAGTATTTT

v_gene: TRBV27
j_gene: TRBJ1-2
d_gene: .
abundance: .
CDR3aa: CASSLRTDFRVYGYTF
CDR3nt: TGTGCCAGCAGTTTAAGGACGGACTTTCGGGTCTATGGCTACACCTTC

v_gene: TRBV9
j_gene: TRBJ2-1
d_gene: TRBD2
abundance: once
CDR3aa: CASSARTSGIGYNEQFF
CDR3nt: TGTGCCAGCAGCGCACGGACTAGCGGGATCGGTTACAATGAGCAGTTCTTC

v_gene: TRBV6-5
j_gene: TRBJ1-2
d_gene: TRBD1
abundance: .
CDR3aa: CASSYSQGGSIYGYTF
CDR3nt: TGTGCCAGCAGTTACTCGCAGGGGGGATCGATCTATGGCTACACCTTC

v_gene: TRBV2
j_gene: TRBJ2-3
d_gene: .
abundance: .
CDR3aa: CASSPAAGTTDTQYF
CDR3nt: TGTGCCAGCAGTCCGGCGGCGGGTACCACAGATACGCAGTATTTT

v_gene: TRBV27
j_gene: TRBJ1-4
d_gene: .
abundance: .
CDR3aa: CASSFGRDEKLFF
CDR3nt: TGTGCCAGCAGTTTTGGCCGGGATGAAAAACTGTTTTTT

v_gene: TRBV19
j_gene: TRBJ1-1
d_gene: TRBD1
abundance: .
CDR3aa: CASSRTGLNTEAFF
CDR3nt: TGTGCCAGTTCCCGGACAGGACTCAACACTGAAGCTTTCTTT